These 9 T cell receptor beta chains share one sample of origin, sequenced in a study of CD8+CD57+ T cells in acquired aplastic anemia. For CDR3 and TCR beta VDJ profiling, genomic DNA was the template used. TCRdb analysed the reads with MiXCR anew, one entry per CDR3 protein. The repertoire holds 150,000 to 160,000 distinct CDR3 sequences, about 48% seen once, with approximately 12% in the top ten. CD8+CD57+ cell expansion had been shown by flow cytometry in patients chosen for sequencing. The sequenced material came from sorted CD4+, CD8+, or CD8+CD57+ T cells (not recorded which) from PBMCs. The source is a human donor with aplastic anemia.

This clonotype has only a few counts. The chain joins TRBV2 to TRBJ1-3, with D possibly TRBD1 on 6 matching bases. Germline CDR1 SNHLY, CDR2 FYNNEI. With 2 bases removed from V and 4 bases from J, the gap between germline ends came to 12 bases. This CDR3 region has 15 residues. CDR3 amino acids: CASSENRVSGNTIYF. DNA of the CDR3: TGTGCCAGCAGTGAAAACAGGGTGTCCGGAAACACCATATATTTT.

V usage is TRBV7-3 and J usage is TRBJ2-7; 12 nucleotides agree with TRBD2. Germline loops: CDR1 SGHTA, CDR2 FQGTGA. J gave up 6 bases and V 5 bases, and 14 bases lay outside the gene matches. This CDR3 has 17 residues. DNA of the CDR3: TGTGCCAGCAGCCCCAGGTTGACTAGCGGGAGTCTCCGCGAGCAGTACTTC. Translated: CASSPRLTSGSLREQYF.

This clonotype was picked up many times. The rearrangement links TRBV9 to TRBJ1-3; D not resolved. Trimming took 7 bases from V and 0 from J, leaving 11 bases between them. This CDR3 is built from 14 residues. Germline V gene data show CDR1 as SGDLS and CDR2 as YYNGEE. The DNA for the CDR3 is TGTGCCAGCGAATTGGGCAGCTCTGGAAACACCATATATTTT. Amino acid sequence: CASELGSSGNTIYF.

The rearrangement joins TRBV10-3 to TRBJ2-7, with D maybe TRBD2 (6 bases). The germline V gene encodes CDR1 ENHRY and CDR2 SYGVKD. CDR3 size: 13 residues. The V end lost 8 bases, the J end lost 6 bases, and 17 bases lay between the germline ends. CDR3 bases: TGTGCCATCCCGGGGGAAGGGTTGTCCGAGCAGTACTTC. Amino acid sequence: CAIPGEGLSEQYF.

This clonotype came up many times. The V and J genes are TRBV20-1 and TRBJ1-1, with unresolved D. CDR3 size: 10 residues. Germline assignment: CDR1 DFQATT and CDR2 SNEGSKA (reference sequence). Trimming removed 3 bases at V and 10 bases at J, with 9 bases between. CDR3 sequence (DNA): TGCAGTGCTAGTGGGGTGATAGCTTTCTTT. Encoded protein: CSASGVIAFF.

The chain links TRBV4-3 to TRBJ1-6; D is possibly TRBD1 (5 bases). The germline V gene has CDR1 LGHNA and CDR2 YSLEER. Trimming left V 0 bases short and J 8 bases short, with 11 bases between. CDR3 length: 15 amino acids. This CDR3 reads CASSQDGAGYSPLHF. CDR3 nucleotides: TGCGCCAGCAGCCAAGACGGGGCCGGTTATTCACCCCTCCACTTT.

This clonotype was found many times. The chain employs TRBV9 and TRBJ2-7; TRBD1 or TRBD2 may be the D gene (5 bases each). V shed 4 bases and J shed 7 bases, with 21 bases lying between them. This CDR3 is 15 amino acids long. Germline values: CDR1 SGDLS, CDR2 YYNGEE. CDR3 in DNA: TGTGCCAGCAGCCCCCACCGGGACCCCTTTGGTGAGCAGTACTTC. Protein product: CASSPHRDPFGEQYF.

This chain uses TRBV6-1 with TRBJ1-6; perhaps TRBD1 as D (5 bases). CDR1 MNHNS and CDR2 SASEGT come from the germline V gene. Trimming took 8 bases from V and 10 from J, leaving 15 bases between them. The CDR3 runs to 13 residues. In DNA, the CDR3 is TGTGCCAGCGACATCCGCGACAGCTCACCCCTCCACTTT. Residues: CASDIRDSSPLHF.

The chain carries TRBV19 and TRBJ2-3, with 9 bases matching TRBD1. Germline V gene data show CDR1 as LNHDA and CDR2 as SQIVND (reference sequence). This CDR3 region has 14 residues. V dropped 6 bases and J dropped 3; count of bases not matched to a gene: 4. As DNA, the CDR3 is TGTGCCAGTAGCATTGGGACAGGGACAGATACGCAGTATTTT. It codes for CASSIGTGTDTQYF.